This T cell receptor beta chain was sequenced in a study of T-cell reconstitution after alpha-beta-depleted transplantation in children. TCRbeta library construction was performed incorporating unique molecular identifiers. TCRdb reprocessed the PCR reads with MiXCR, giving one entry per CDR3 protein. The data show about 610,000 distinct CDR3 sequences, with approximately 10% seen just once and roughly 4% held by the top ten. With 0 bases removed from V and 0 bases from J, the gap between germline ends came to 9 bases. Germline lookup yields CDR1 SQVTM and CDR2 ANQGSEA. This CDR3 has 15 amino acids. This sequence was found in a human donor who donated a stem cell graft to a child with acute myeloid leukemia. The chain uses TRBV29-1 and TRBJ2-1; TRBD2 might be the D (5 bases). Sequencing was performed on PBMCs from the stem cell graft donor, taken from the stem cell graft. CDR3 DNA sequence: TGCAGCGTTGAAGATCCGGGAAGCTCCTACAATGAGCAGTTCTTC. It encodes CSVEDPGSSYNEQFF.